This paragraph covers one TCR beta chain sequence. Its specific antigen is unknown. Within one base of it there is no much larger clone, and no base qualities were kept. This specimen comes from a study of chemoradiotherapy in HPV16-positive cancers (dated 2022 in TCRdb). Broadly, across the study: Functional T-cell assays on cells from a couple of HPV16-positive patients defined candidate HPV-specific T-cell clones and common TCR motifs. The study asked whether T-cell immunity to the HPV oncoproteins E6 and E7 changes during chemoradiotherapy and whether this immunity affects survival. Next, the candidate HPV-specific TCRs and motifs were followed in TCR repertoires from 80 to 90 patients with HPV-related cancers.

Because repertoires were sampled repeatedly during chemoradiotherapy, clonal expansion in the tumor microenvironment could be followed. What the work shows at the level of the full study, not this receptor alone: Only two HPV16-positive patients were used to derive the functional definition of HPV-specific T cells, and the survival association was reported for HPV16-positive patients. In HPV16-positive patients, expansion of HPV-responsive T cells during chemoradiotherapy was found to be associated with improved recurrence-free survival. Expansion of candidate HPV-specific clones and E7-related TCR motifs was observed in the tumor microenvironment during treatment, whereas no such expansion was observed for non-HPV-specific T cells.

The library was generated by the immunoSEQ multiplex PCR assay. The table comes from immuneACCESS by way of TCRdb, which keeps in-frame sequences with V and J called. Part of the clones is missing from these tables; in studies checked, under half for an unresolved V gene and the rest for unknown reasons. In this sample the table shows about 17,000 clones, roughly 86% of which occur a single time. Jointly, the top ten make up about 2.1% of the sample. The sample was blood, taken from a patient who underwent chemoradiotherapy. The TCR comes from a human donor with HPV-associated anogenital cancer.

CDR3 region: CATSPGQGPQETQYF. The DNA sequence is given as TGCGCCACCTCCCCCGGACAGGGCCCCCAAGAGACCCAGTACTTC. The chain links TRBV10-1 with TRBJ2-5, with 8 bases matching TRBD1. The CDR3, cysteine through phenylalanine, is 15 amino acids long. Only the CDR3 part of the read is kept: 45 bases, read in frame from the first base. The germline V gene (reference sequence) yields WNHNN for CDR1 and SYGVQD for CDR2. The germline V and J ends show losses of 10 bases and 1 base respectively, and no gene match explains 11 bases of the junction.